The next 9 T cell receptor beta chains were all read from a single sample in a study of CD8+ T cells in alopecia areata. Sequencing relied on a cDNA template that was reverse transcribed from extracted RNA. The data were produced by immunoSEQ multiplex PCR, yet TCRdb's version contains in-frame clones alone and is incomplete. The table lists over 150,000 clones, 55% to 75% of them singletons. Regarding treatment: oral pan-JAK inhibitor, 5-10 mg twice daily. The material sequenced was CD4+ T cells sorted from blood, taken at week 24, from a patient treated with tofacitinib. The receptors here all came from a human donor with alopecia areata.

The chain has TRBV19 and TRBJ2-7; TRBD2 matches at 7 bases. CDR1 is LNHDA, CDR2 SQIVND, per germline (reference sequence). This CDR3 comprises 14 residues. J was trimmed by 5 bases and V by 11 bases; bases with no gene match: 15. CDR3 sequence: CAASPGGSNHEQYF. CDR3 in DNA: TGTGCCGCCTCGCCGGGCGGGAGTAACCACGAGCAGTACTTC.

The CDR3: CASSLTSGSYNEQFF. In nucleotides, the CDR3 is TGCGCCAGCAGCTTAACCTCGGGTTCCTACAATGAGCAGTTCTTC. This chain connects TRBV5-1 to TRBJ2-1; D is ambiguous. Germline V gene sequence: CDR1 SGHRS, CDR2 YFSETQ. V lost 2 bases, J lost 1 base, and 10 bases lay in between. There are 15 residues in the CDR3.

The CDR3: CASTTGQEETQYF. CDR3 DNA sequence: TGTGCCAGCACCACCGGACAAGAAGAGACCCAGTACTTC. The genes are TRBV6-5 and TRBJ2-5; D might be TRBD1 (5 bases). Trimming cost V 7 bases and J 3 bases, with 12 bases left between them. This CDR3 has 13 residues. Germline assignment: CDR1 MNHEY and CDR2 SVGAGI.

The chain uses TRBV7-3 and TRBJ2-7; 8 bases align to TRBD1. V was clipped by 3 bases and J by 7 bases; unmatched bases: 5. Germline values: CDR1 SGHTA, CDR2 FQGTGA. The CDR3 contains 13 residues. The CDR3 spells CASSFSRGQEQYF. The CDR3 coding sequence is TGTGCCAGCAGCTTCAGCAGGGGGCAGGAGCAGTACTTC.

The chain links TRBV20-1 to TRBJ2-7; D remains ambiguous. V was cut by 7 bases and J by 1 base, with 8 bases left in between. Germline CDR1 is DFQATT and CDR2 is SNEGSKA (reference sequence). CDR3 size: 11 residues. CDR3 protein: CSGLESYEQYF. Here the CDR3 DNA reads TGCAGTGGCCTAGAATCCTACGAGCAGTACTTC.

This sequence joins TRBV7-2 and TRBJ1-1, with D unresolved. Germline V gene data show CDR1 as SGHTA and CDR2 as FQGNSA. The CDR3 is 15 residues long. V gave up 3 bases and J gave up 2 bases, with 13 bases separating them. The CDR3 region is CASSLVGSSNTEAFF. CDR3 bases: TGTGCCAGCAGCTTGGTGGGGAGCTCTAACACTGAAGCTTTCTTT. The variable domain in full, completed from reference TRBV7-2 and TRBJ1-1, reads GAGVSQSPSNKVTEKGKDVELRCDPISGHTALYWYRQSLGQGLEFLIYFQGNSAPDKSGLPSDRFSAERTGGSVSTLTIQRTQQEDSAVYLCASSLVGSSNTEAFFGQGTRLTVV.

The chain is built from TRBV29-1 and TRBJ1-2, with TRBD1 as a possible D gene (6 bases). The CDR3 sequence is 13 residues long. Trimming shortened V by 3 bases and J by 0 bases, and 8 bases separated the two germline ends. Per germline, CDR1 SQVTM and CDR2 ANQGSEA. The CDR3 sequence: CSVDRDTNYGYTF. As DNA, the CDR3 is TGCAGCGTTGATCGGGACACTAACTATGGCTACACCTTC.

This clone turned up a few times. The gene calls are TRBV21-1 and TRBJ2-7. TRBV21-1 is a recognized pseudogene. The CDR3 runs 12 residues. In nucleotides, the CDR3 is TGTGCCAGCAGCAAAACGAAAGTCGAATTGAACTTC. Translated, it gives CASSKTKVELNF.

This clone was counted a single time. The V call is TRBV28, the J call TRBJ2-7, with D unclear. The CDR3 length is 15 residues. V lost 7 bases, J lost 12 bases, and 28 bases lay in between. The germline V gene encodes CDR1 MDHEN and CDR2 SYDVKM. CDR3 region: CASTLGQPTTTGVYF. In DNA form, the CDR3 reads TGTGCCAGCACCCTCGGGCAGCCAACCACTACCGGAGTGTACTTC. Combining the CDR3 with reference TRBV28 and TRBJ2-7 gives the whole variable domain DVKVTQSSRYLVKRTGEKVFLECVQDMDHENMFWYRQDPGLGLRLIYFSYDVKMKEKGDIPEGYSVSREKKERFSLILESASTNQTSMYLCASTLGQPTTTGVYFGPGTRLTVT.